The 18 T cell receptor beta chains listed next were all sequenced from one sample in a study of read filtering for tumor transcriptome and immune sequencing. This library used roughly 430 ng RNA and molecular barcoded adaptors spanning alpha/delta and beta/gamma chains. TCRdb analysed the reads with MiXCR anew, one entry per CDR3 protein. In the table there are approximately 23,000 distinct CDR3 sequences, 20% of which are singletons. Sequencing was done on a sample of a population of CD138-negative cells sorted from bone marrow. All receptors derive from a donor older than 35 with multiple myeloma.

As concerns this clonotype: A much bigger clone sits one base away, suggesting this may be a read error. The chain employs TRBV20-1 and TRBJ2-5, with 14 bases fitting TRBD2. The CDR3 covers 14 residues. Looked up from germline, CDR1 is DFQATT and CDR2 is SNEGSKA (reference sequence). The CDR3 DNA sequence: TGCGGTGCTAGACTAGCGGGAGGGCAAGAGACCCAGTACTTC. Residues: CGARLAGGQETQYF.

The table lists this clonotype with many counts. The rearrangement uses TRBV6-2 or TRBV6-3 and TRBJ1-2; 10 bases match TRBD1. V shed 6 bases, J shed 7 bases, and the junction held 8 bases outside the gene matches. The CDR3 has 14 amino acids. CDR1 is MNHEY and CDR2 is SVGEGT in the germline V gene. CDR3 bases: TGTGCCAGCAGGACCGGGACAGGGGACTTTGGCTACACCTTC. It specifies CASRTGTGDFGYTF.

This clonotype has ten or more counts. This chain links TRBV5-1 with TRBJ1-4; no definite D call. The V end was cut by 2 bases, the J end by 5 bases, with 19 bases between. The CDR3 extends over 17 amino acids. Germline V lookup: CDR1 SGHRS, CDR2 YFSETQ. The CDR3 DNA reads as TGCGCCAGCAGCTTTTTCCCCATGACCTCGATAAATGAAAAACTGTTTTTT. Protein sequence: CASSFFPMTSINEKLFF. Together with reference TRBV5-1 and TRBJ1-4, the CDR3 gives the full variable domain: KAGVTQTPRYLIKTRGQQVTLSCSPISGHRSVSWYQQTPGQGLQFLFEYFSETQRNKGNFPGRFSGRQFSNSRSEMNVSTLELGDSALYLCASSFFPMTSINEKLFFGSGTQLSVL.

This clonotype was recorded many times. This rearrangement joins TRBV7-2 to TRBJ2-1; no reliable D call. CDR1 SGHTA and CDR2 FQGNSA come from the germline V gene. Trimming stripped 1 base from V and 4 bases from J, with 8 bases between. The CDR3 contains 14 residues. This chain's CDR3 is CASSLGIGYNEQFF. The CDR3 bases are TGTGCCAGCAGCTTAGGAATTGGGTACAATGAGCAGTTCTTC.

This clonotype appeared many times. In DNA, the CDR3 is TGTGCCAGCAGGCTTCAGGGGTTCACTGAAGCTTTCTTT. Its translation is CASRLQGFTEAFF. The V call is TRBV28, the J call TRBJ1-1, with D possibly being TRBD1 (6 bases). The V gene lost 6 bases and the J gene lost 4 bases, with 12 bases spanning the gap. CDR1 and CDR2 (germline): MDHEN, SYDVKM. The CDR3 consists of 13 residues. Full variable domain (outside the CDR3, taken from reference TRBV28 and TRBJ1-1): DVKVTQSSRYLVKRTGEKVFLECVQDMDHENMFWYRQDPGLGLRLIYFSYDVKMKEKGDIPEGYSVSREKKERFSLILESASTNQTSMYLCASRLQGFTEAFFGQGTRLTVV.

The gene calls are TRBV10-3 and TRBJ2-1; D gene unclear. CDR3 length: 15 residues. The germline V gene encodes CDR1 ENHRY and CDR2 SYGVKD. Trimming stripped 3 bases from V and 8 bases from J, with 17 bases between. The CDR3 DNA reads TGTGCCATCAGTGACCCGCGACTTACGTACGATGAGCAGTTCTTC. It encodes CAISDPRLTYDEQFF.

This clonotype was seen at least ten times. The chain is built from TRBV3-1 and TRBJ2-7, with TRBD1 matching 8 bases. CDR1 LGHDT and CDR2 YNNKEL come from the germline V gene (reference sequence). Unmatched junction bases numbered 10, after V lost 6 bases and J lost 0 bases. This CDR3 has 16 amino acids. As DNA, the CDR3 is TGTGCCAGCAGTCCTTTCGGGACAGGATCCTCCTACGAGCAGTACTTC. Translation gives CASSPFGTGSSYEQYF.

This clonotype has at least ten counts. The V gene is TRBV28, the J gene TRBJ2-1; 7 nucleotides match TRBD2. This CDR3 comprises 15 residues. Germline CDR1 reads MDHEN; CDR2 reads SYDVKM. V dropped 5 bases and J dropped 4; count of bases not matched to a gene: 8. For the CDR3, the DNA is TGTGCCAGCAGTGGTAGCGGGTCCAGGTACAATGAGCAGTTCTTC. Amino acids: CASSGSGSRYNEQFF.

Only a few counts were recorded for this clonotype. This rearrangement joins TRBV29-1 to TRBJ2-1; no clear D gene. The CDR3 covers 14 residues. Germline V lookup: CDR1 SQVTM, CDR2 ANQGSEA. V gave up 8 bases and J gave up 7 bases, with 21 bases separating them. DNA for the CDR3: TGCAGCTTCCTCCCCCGACTTTCGGAGAATGAGCAGTTCTTC. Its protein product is CSFLPRLSENEQFF.

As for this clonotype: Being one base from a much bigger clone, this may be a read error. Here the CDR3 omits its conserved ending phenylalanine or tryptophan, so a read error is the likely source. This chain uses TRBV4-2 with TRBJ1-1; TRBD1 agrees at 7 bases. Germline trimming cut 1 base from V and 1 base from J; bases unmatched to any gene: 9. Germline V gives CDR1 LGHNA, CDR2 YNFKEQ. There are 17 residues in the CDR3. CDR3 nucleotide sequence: TGTGCCAGCAGCCAAGCAGGGGGGGGACTTCCGAACACTGAAGCTTTCTAT. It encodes CASSQAGGGLPNTEAFY.

For the CDR3, the DNA is TGCAGCGTTGTCAGGACCGCGGGAGCCTACAATGAGCAGTTCTTC. It specifies CSVVRTAGAYNEQFF. The rearrangement joins TRBV29-1 to TRBJ2-1, with TRBD2 matching over 7 bases. V gave up 4 bases and J gave up 2 bases; unmatched junction bases: 8. The CDR3 runs 15 residues. CDR1 is SQVTM, CDR2 ANQGSEA, per germline.

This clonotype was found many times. The CDR3 sequence is CASSLRGLAETQYF. CDR3 DNA: TGCGCCAGCAGCTTGAGGGGGTTGGCCGAGACCCAGTACTTC. This rearrangement joins TRBV5-1 to TRBJ2-5; a possible D gene is TRBD1 (6 bases). V lost 1 base and J lost 5, with 12 bases in between. The CDR3 sequence is 14 residues long. Germline-derived CDR1 and CDR2 are SGHRS and YFSETQ.

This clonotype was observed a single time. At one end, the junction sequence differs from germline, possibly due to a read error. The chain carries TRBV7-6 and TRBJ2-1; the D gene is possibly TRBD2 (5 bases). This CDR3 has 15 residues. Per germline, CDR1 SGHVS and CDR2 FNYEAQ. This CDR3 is CASSLAGSSHNEQFF. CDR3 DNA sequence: TGTGCCAGCAGCTTAGCAGGGAGCTCCCACAATGAGCAGTTCTTC.

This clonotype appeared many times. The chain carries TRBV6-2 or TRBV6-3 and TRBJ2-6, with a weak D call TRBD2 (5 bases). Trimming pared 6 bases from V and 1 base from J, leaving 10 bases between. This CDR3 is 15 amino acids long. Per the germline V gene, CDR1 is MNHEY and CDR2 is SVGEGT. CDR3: CASRQPGSGANVLTF. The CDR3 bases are TGTGCCAGCAGGCAGCCGGGGTCTGGGGCCAACGTCCTGACTTTC.

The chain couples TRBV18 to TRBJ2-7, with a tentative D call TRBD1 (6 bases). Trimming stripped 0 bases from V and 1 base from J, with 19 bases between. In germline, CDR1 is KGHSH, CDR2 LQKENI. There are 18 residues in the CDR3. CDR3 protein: CASSPPVVGTHRSYEQYF. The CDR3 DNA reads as TGTGCCAGCTCACCACCGGTGGTGGGGACACATAGATCCTACGAGCAGTACTTC.

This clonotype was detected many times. Written as DNA, the CDR3 is TGTGCCAGCAGCTTAGGGGGAGGCAACAATGAGCAGTTCTTC. As protein: CASSLGGGNNEQFF. The chain combines TRBV7-3 with TRBJ2-1; tentatively, D is TRBD2 (6 bases). The CDR3 consists of 14 residues. The germline V gene encodes CDR1 SGHTA and CDR2 FQGTGA. V was cut by 2 bases and J by 5 bases, with 10 bases left in between. Full variable domain (remainder filled in from reference TRBV7-3 and TRBJ2-1): GAGVSQTPSNKVTEKGKYVELRCDPISGHTALYWYRQSLGQGPEFLIYFQGTGAADDSGLPNDRFFAVRPEGSVSTLKIQRTERGDSAVYLCASSLGGGNNEQFFGPGTRLTVL.

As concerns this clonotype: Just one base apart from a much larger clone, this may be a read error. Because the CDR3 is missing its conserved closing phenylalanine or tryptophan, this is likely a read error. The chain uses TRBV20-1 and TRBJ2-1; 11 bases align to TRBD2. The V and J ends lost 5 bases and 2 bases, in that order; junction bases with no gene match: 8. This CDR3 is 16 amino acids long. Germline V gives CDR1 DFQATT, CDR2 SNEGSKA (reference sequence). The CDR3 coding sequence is TGCAGTGCTGGGGGGACTAGCGGACAGGCCTACAATGAGCAGTTCTTA. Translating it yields CSAGGTSGQAYNEQFL.

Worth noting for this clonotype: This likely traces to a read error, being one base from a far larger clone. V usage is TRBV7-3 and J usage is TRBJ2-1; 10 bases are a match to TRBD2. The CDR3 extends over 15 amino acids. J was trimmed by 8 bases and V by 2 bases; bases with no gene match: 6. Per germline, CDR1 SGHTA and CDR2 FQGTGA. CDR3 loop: CASSLLAGVTHEQFF. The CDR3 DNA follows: TGTGCCAGCAGCTTACTAGCGGGAGTGACCCATGAGCAGTTCTTC.